Below are 30 T cell receptor beta chains sequenced from a single sample in a study of T cell clonality in common variable immunodeficiency. Assay used: immunoSEQ multiplex PCR; TCRdb lists only in-frame clones, some missing. The specimen has about 41,000 clones, none found just once. Material: peripheral blood mononuclear cells. Receptors originate from a person between 18 and 70 years old in good health.

This clone occurred many times. The read falls 3 residues short of the CDR3 end, and the missing part is taken from the germline J gene. The genes are TRBV11-2 and TRBJ1-2; TRBD1 matches at 7 bases. Germline-derived CDR1 and CDR2 are SGHAT and FQNNGV. The CDR3 length is 15 residues. Unmatched junction bases numbered 7, after V lost 2 bases and J lost 4 bases. The CDR3 sequence: CASSLSAGGSYGYTF. The sequenced part of the CDR3 DNA is TGTGCCAGCAGCTTATCAGCAGGGGGATCCTATGGC.

This clone was recorded at least ten times. Coverage ceases 3 residues before the CDR3 finishes, and the germline J gene fills in the end. V is TRBV14 and J is TRBJ1-3; D remains ambiguous. V was shortened by 3 bases and J by 2 bases, with 23 bases between the two germline ends. Germline V gene lookup returns CDR1 SGHDN and CDR2 FVKESK. The CDR3 is 19 residues long. CDR3 in amino acids: CASSHSPPGPRKAGNTIYF. The DNA read from the CDR3 is TGTGCCAGCAGCCACTCCCCCCCGGGTCCTAGGAAAGCTGGAAACACC.

This clone has only a few counts. Coverage ceases 3 residues before the CDR3 finishes, and the germline J gene fills in the end. This rearrangement joins TRBV18 to TRBJ1-2, with D unresolved. The CDR3 runs 16 residues. The germline gives CDR1 KGHSH, CDR2 LQKENI. CDR3 loop: CASSPILAGENGDYTF. CDR3 DNA (partial): TGTGCCAGCTCACCAATACTAGCGGGAGAAAATGGTGAC.

At least ten counts were recorded for this clone. CDR3: CASSPTSGSMNEQFF. The part of the CDR3 DNA that was read is TGTGCCAGCAGCCCGACTAGCGGGAGTATGAATGAG. V gene TRBV7-2 combines with J gene TRBJ2-1, with 12 bases identical to TRBD2. The CDR3 goes on 3 residues after the read ends, and that part is filled in from the germline J gene. Unmatched junction bases numbered 6, after V lost 5 bases and J lost 7 bases. The germline CDR1 and CDR2 sequences are SGHTA and FQGNSA. The CDR3 is 15 amino acids.

This clone has a count of ten or more. The CDR3 reads CASSRDSASYEQYF. CDR3 DNA (partial): TGCGCCAGCAGCCGGGACTCAGCCTCCTACGAG. The rearrangement joins TRBV5-1 to TRBJ2-7, with D possibly matching TRBD2 (6 bases). With the read ending 3 residues before the CDR3 end, the germline J gene is used to fill in that end. V was shortened by 4 bases and J by 0 bases, with 11 bases between the two germline ends. The CDR3 contains 14 residues. The germline CDR1 and CDR2 sequences are SGHRS and YFSETQ.

This clone occurred many times. The read halts 3 residues ahead of the CDR3 end, with the missing end drawn from the germline J gene. This chain links TRBV29-1 with TRBJ2-2, with 8 bases that match TRBD1. CDR3 length equals 17 residues. V dropped 4 bases and J dropped 3; count of bases not matched to a gene: 13. Per the germline V gene, CDR1 is SQVTM and CDR2 is ANQGSEA. This CDR3 is CSVVAGGRGPDTGELFF. The part of the CDR3 DNA that was read is TGCAGCGTTGTGGCTGGGGGCAGGGGGCCGGACACCGGGGAG.

This clone has ten or more counts. The read terminates 3 residues before the CDR3 end, so the remaining end is supplied by the germline J gene. This chain connects TRBV23-1 to TRBJ2-7; TRBD1 matches 7 bases. TRBV23-1 is sorted into the ORF group, with uncertain function. Trimming cost V 9 bases and J 2 bases; bases outside gene matches: 7. This CDR3 is 13 amino acids long. The chain's CDR3 is CARRGPFTYEQYF. The CDR3 DNA, read in part, is TGCGCCAGAAGGGGGCCCTTTACCTACGAG.

This clone has at least ten counts. The CDR3 extends 3 residues past the end of the read, so its final part is completed from the germline J gene. The chain joins TRBV29-1 to TRBJ2-5; D gene ambiguous. This CDR3 is built from 13 residues. Germline loops: CDR1 SQVTM, CDR2 ANQGSEA. V shed 7 bases and J shed 5 bases, with 17 bases lying between them. The CDR3 region is CSAMSEVLETQYF. The part of the CDR3 DNA that was read is TGCAGCGCGATGAGTGAGGTCTTGGAGACC.

This clone was recorded at least ten times. The read gets to within 3 residues of the CDR3 end, and the germline J gene fills in the rest. The chain is built from TRBV20-1 and TRBJ2-7; 13 nucleotides agree with TRBD2. Germline CDR1 and CDR2: DFQATT and SNEGSKA (reference sequence). With 5 bases clipped from V and 2 bases from J, the junction kept 3 bases outside the gene matches. This CDR3 spans 14 amino acids. The CDR3 is CSAPGLAGAYEQYF. The sequenced part of the CDR3 DNA is TGCAGTGCTCCCGGACTAGCGGGAGCCTACGAG.

This clone came up many times. Sequencing ends 3 residues short of the CDR3 end; the germline J gene provides the rest. V and J are TRBV18 and TRBJ2-5; D perhaps matches TRBD2 (5 bases). Germline V gene data show CDR1 as KGHSH and CDR2 as LQKENI. The germline V and J ends were trimmed by 2 bases and 4 bases, with 17 bases remaining between them. This CDR3 is built from 16 residues. Partial CDR3 DNA: TGTGCCAGCTCACCAGTTGCGGGTCCAAAGATAGAGACC. Protein product: CASSPVAGPKIET. The whole CDR3 sequence reads CASSPVAGPKIETQYF.

This clone came up many times. The CDR3 extends 3 residues past the end of the read, so its final part is completed from the germline J gene. The chain combines TRBV11-2 with TRBJ2-2; D possibly corresponds to TRBD1 (6 bases). Trimming cost V 5 bases and J 2 bases, with 12 bases left between them. Per germline, CDR1 SGHAT and CDR2 FQNNGV. The CDR3 runs to 15 residues. This chain's CDR3 is CASSTGSGNTGELFF. The part of the CDR3 DNA that was read is TGTGCCAGCAGCACAGGGTCGGGCAACACCGGGGAG.

This clone has at least ten counts. The observed sequence ends 3 residues before the CDR3 terminus, with the missing tail filled in from the germline J gene. The chain joins TRBV30 to TRBJ2-2, with TRBD2 matching over 11 bases. Germline CDR1 is GTSNPN and CDR2 is SVGIG (reference sequence). The CDR3 extends over 18 amino acids. V lost 3 bases and J lost 7; bases outside the gene matches: 16. CDR3 DNA (partial): TGTGCCTGGAGGCTGAGGGACCGACTAGCGGGGTCTGACGGGGAG. It encodes CAWRLRDRLAGSDGE. Given in full, the CDR3 is CAWRLRDRLAGSDGELFF. The variable domain in full, completed from reference TRBV30 and TRBJ2-2, reads SQTIHQWPATLVQPVGSPLSLECTVEGTSNPNLYWYRQAAGRGLQLLFYSVGIGQISSEVPQNLSASRPQDRQFILSSKKLLLSDSGFYLCAWRLRDRLAGSDGELFFGEGSRLTVL.

The sample holds many counts of this clone. The missing CDR3 end, 3 residues past where the read stops, is filled in from the germline J gene. The chain couples TRBV7-9 to TRBJ1-1; 8 positions agree with TRBD1. This CDR3 has 14 amino acids. In germline, CDR1 is SEHNR, CDR2 FQNEAQ (reference sequence). The V gene end was trimmed by 3 bases and the J gene end by 5 bases; junction bases not matched to a gene: 5. This chain's CDR3 is CASSFGQGMTEAFF. CDR3 DNA, as far as it was read: TGTGCCAGCAGCTTCGGACAGGGAATGACTGAA.

This clone was recorded at least ten times. Coverage ceases 3 residues before the CDR3 finishes, and the germline J gene fills in the end. The V and J genes are TRBV5-1 and TRBJ1-1; D uncertain. The CDR3 extends over 15 amino acids. V lost 4 bases, J lost 1 base, and 14 bases lay in between. Germline V gene sequence: CDR1 SGHRS, CDR2 YFSETQ. CDR3 amino acids: CASSLPHYPNTEAFF. The sequenced CDR3 bases are TGCGCCAGCAGCCTACCCCATTACCCGAACACTGAA.

The CDR3 reads CASSLGGSGRAYEQYF. The CDR3 bases that were read are TGTGCCAGCAGCTTGGGAGGTAGCGGGAGGGCCTACGAG. The J gene is TRBJ2-7, the V gene TRBV5-4; 11 nucleotides align to TRBD2. The observed sequence ends 3 residues before the CDR3 terminus, with the missing tail filled in from the germline J gene. CDR1 SGHNT and CDR2 YYREEE come from the germline V gene (reference sequence). Trimming removed 0 bases from V and 2 bases from J; junction bases left unmatched: 4. The CDR3 spans 16 residues.

This clone was picked up many times. The read terminates 3 residues before the CDR3 end, so the remaining end is supplied by the germline J gene. The J gene is TRBJ2-2, the V gene TRBV10-3; 11 nucleotides align to TRBD2. CDR3 length: 18 amino acids. The ends lost 0 bases at V and 4 bases at J; junction bases unmatched: 7. The V gene's germline CDR1 is ENHRY and CDR2 SYGVKD. The CDR3 bases that were read are TGTGCCATCAGTGAGTCGTTAGCGGGAGGGGAGAGCACCGGGGAG. This encodes CAISESLAGGESTGE. The CDR3 in full is CAISESLAGGESTGELFF.

This clone was counted ten times or more. From the germline J gene comes the end of the CDR3, since the read stops 3 residues before it. V and J are TRBV30 and TRBJ2-3; TRBD2 agrees at 8 bases. V was pared by 2 bases and J by 4 bases, with 5 bases of the junction left unmatched. Germline V gene data show CDR1 as GTSNPN and CDR2 as SVGIG (reference sequence). The length of the CDR3 is 14 residues. The covered CDR3 bases are TGTGCCTGGAGTTCCAGCGGGAGAGCAGATACG. It encodes CAWSSSGRADT. The whole CDR3 sequence is CAWSSSGRADTQYF.

This clone came up many times. Read sequence stops 3 residues before the CDR3 end, and the germline J gene provides the missing end. This sequence joins TRBV7-9 and TRBJ1-3; D gene unclear. The CDR3 length is 14 residues. Trimming took 6 bases from V and 2 from J, leaving 11 bases between them. CDR1 is SEHNR, CDR2 FQNEAQ, per germline (reference sequence). Here the CDR3 reads CASSQSITGNTIYF. The CDR3 DNA, read in part, is TGTGCCAGCAGTCAATCTATTACTGGAAACACC.

This clone was recorded many times. The sequence runs out 3 residues before the end of the CDR3; the remainder is reconstructed from the germline J gene. The chain joins TRBV28 to TRBJ2-7, with D tentatively TRBD1 (5 bases). Germline CDR1 MDHEN, CDR2 SYDVKM. CDR3 size: 15 residues. V dropped 1 base and J dropped 4 bases, with 14 bases sitting between them. The CDR3 spells CASSLFQGAPYEQYF. The DNA read from the CDR3 is TGTGCCAGCAGTTTATTTCAAGGGGCCCCTTACGAG. Supplemented by reference TRBV28 and TRBJ2-7, the full variable domain reads DVKVTQSSRYLVKRTGEKVFLECVQDMDHENMFWYRQDPGLGLRLIYFSYDVKMKEKGDIPEGYSVSREKKERFSLILESASTNQTSMYLCASSLFQGAPYEQYFGPGTRLTVT.

This clone was counted at least ten times. The read is 3 residues too short to cover the CDR3 end, so that end is filled in from the germline J gene. V and J are TRBV12-3 or TRBV12-4 and TRBJ2-1, with 7 bases fitting TRBD1. V lost 4 bases to trimming and J lost 0 bases; unmatched junction nucleotides: 6. The CDR3 is 16 amino acids. The part of the CDR3 DNA that was read is TGTGCCAGCAGTTCTCTCGGGACAGCCTCCTACAATGAG. It is translated as CASSSLGTASYNE. The full CDR3 reads CASSSLGTASYNEQFF.

On this clone: In the same sample, other DNA sequences code for this CDR3. Incomplete CDR3 DNA: TGCAGTGCCTGGGACTTCTCCTACAATGAG. Translation gives CSAWDFSYNE. In full, the CDR3 is CSAWDFSYNEQFF. V is TRBV20-1 and J is TRBJ2-1; perhaps TRBD2 as D (6 bases). The read stops 3 residues short of the end of the CDR3; the missing end is completed from the germline J gene. The CDR3 has 13 residues. V was trimmed by 6 bases and J by 0 bases, leaving 9 bases between them. Per the germline V gene, CDR1 is DFQATT and CDR2 is SNEGSKA (reference sequence).

In this sample, this clone turned up many times. Read sequence stops 3 residues before the CDR3 end, and the germline J gene provides the missing end. The genes are TRBV5-1 and TRBJ2-2; D is perhaps TRBD2 (6 bases). Germline CDR1 is SGHRS and CDR2 is YFSETQ. The CDR3 is 15 amino acids. Between the trimmed V and J ends, which lost 4 bases and 7 bases, there was a span of 17 bases. CDR3 sequence: CASSPGGGIGGELFF. CDR3 DNA, as far as it was read: TGCGCCAGCAGCCCCGGCGGCGGGATTGGCGGGGAG.

This clone has a count of ten or more. Read data end 3 residues before the CDR3 end; the end is taken from the germline J gene. V usage is TRBV5-1 and J usage is TRBJ2-7; D may be TRBD1 (6 bases). This CDR3 contains 15 residues. Germline loops: CDR1 SGHRS, CDR2 YFSETQ. Trimming took 4 bases from V and 4 from J, leaving 18 bases between them. The CDR3 bases that were read are TGCGCCAGCAGCCCCCATAGTTCGGGGACATACGAG. Residues: CASSPHSSGTYE. In full, the CDR3 reads CASSPHSSGTYEQYF.

This clone was seen repeatedly, ten times or more. The DNA ends 3 residues before the CDR3 does, and the rest of the CDR3 is filled in from the germline J gene. The chain combines TRBV28 with TRBJ1-2; 9 bases map to TRBD1. V trimming: 5 bases; J trimming: 4 bases; junction bases outside the gene matches: 5. The length of the CDR3 is 14 residues. The germline V gene encodes CDR1 MDHEN and CDR2 SYDVKM. CDR3 region: CASSRDRVLYGYTF. The sequenced part of the CDR3 DNA is TGTGCCAGCAGTAGGGACAGGGTCCTCTATGGC.

In its sample, this clone was seen many times. The missing CDR3 end, 3 residues past where the read stops, is filled in from the germline J gene. The chain is built from TRBV10-1 and TRBJ2-1; 9 positions agree with TRBD2. CDR3 length equals 17 residues. Germline lookup yields CDR1 WNHNN and CDR2 SYGVQD (reference sequence). With V trimmed by 5 bases and J by 6 bases, 14 bases remained unmatched. Partial CDR3 DNA: TGCGCCAGCAGTTCCCGGGGGCTAGCGGGACCCTCCAATGAG. Translating it yields CASSSRGLAGPSNE. The CDR3, in full, reads CASSSRGLAGPSNEQFF.

The table lists this clone with many counts. The read comes to an end 3 residues before the CDR3 does, leaving the germline J gene to fill in the end. The V gene is TRBV7-3, the J gene TRBJ2-2; D is possibly TRBD2 (5 bases). The CDR3 contains 13 residues. Germline loops: CDR1 SGHTA, CDR2 FQGTGA. Trimming cost V 5 bases and J 4 bases, with 8 bases left between them. The chain's CDR3 is CASSRTSTGELFF. The DNA read from the CDR3 is TGTGCCAGCAGCCGGACTTCCACCGGGGAG.

This clone has ten or more counts. The sequence runs out 3 residues before the end of the CDR3; the remainder is reconstructed from the germline J gene. The rearrangement joins TRBV18 to TRBJ2-3; possibly TRBD1 for D (5 bases). This CDR3 is 14 amino acids long. The V and J ends lost 4 bases and 3 bases respectively, with 11 bases between them. Looked up from germline, CDR1 is KGHSH and CDR2 is LQKENI. CDR3 in amino acids: CASSHLQGTDTQYF. The covered CDR3 bases are TGTGCCAGCTCACATCTGCAGGGTACAGATACG.

Concerning this clone itself: The read ends 3 residues before the CDR3 terminus; that terminus is restored from the germline J gene. This rearrangement joins TRBV19 to TRBJ1-2, with D perhaps matching TRBD1 (6 bases). CDR3 length: 16 amino acids. CDR1 is LNHDA and CDR2 is SQIVND in the germline V gene (reference sequence). The CDR3: CASSARQALSLDTYTF. CDR3 DNA, as far as it was read: TGTGCCAGTAGTGCACGACAGGCCCTTTCGTTAGATACC.

This clone came up many times. Sequencing ends 3 residues short of the CDR3 end; the germline J gene provides the rest. V is TRBV6-1 and J is TRBJ1-5; tentatively, D is TRBD1 (6 bases). Germline assignment: CDR1 MNHNS and CDR2 SASEGT. The CDR3 runs to 11 residues. V lost 3 bases and J 9 bases, leaving 6 bases between the germline ends. The CDR3 bases that were read are TGTGCCAGCAGTGACAGGGGGCCC. Translated, it gives CASSDRGP. In full, the CDR3 is CASSDRGPQHF.

A few counts support this clone. The CDR3 sequence is CASSELTGGPRVDYTF. Incomplete CDR3 DNA: TGTGCCAGCAGTGAGCTCACAGGGGGCCCCAGGGTCGAC. The chain is built from TRBV6-1 and TRBJ1-2, with 9 bases lining up with TRBD1. The read finishes 3 residues shy of the CDR3 end, and the germline J gene is used to complete it. Germline CDR1 is MNHNS and CDR2 is SASEGT. The CDR3 sequence is 16 residues long.